Shown below are 26 T cell receptor beta chains from a single sample sequenced in a study of CD8 T cells in ankylosing spondylitis. TCRdb ran MiXCR on the 5' RACE reads and lists one entry per CDR3 protein. The sample yields 100,000 to 150,000 distinct CDR3 sequences, approximately 9.9% seen once. Sequencing used blood, either unsorted or a sorted T cell fraction (not recorded which). These receptors all come from a male donor with ankylosing spondylitis or in good health (not recorded which).

This clonotype was detected many times. The J gene is TRBJ2-6, the V gene TRBV19, with D maybe TRBD1 (5 bases). The CDR3 loop spans 13 amino acids. The V gene's germline CDR1 is LNHDA and CDR2 SQIVND (reference sequence). V was trimmed by 11 bases and J by 1 base, leaving 9 bases between them. CDR3 in DNA: TGTGCCTCAAGGGGTTCTGGGGCCAACGTCCTGACTTTC. This gives the protein CASRGSGANVLTF.

This clonotype appeared many times. The chain is built from TRBV20-1 and TRBJ2-2; no reliable D call. CDR1 and CDR2 (germline): DFQATT, SNEGSKA (reference sequence). Trimming removed 5 bases from V and 1 base from J, with 8 bases in between. The CDR3 is 13 amino acids. The DNA of the CDR3 is TGCAGTGCTCTTGAGATGAACACCGGGGAGCTGTTTTTT. Its protein is CSALEMNTGELFF.

The chain carries TRBV12-3 or TRBV12-4 and TRBJ2-7; 13 bases are shared with TRBD2. The CDR3 has 17 residues. The J segment lost 0 bases and the V segment lost 3 bases, leaving 5 bases of the junction unmatched. CDR3 bases: TGTGCCAGCAGTTTTAGTGGACTAGCGGGAGACTCCTACGAGCAGTACTTC. Protein product: CASSFSGLAGDSYEQYF.

CDR3 amino acids: CASTPGDNRSGELFF. The CDR3 nucleotides read TGCGCCAGCACACCGGGGGACAATAGATCCGGGGAGCTGTTTTTT. The gene calls are TRBV5-1 and TRBJ2-2, with D tentatively TRBD1 or TRBD2 (6 bases each). This CDR3 has 15 residues. Trimming cost V 6 bases and J 6 bases, with 18 bases left between them. The germline V gene has CDR1 SGHRS and CDR2 YFSETQ.

The table lists this clonotype with many counts. The rearrangement links TRBV20-1 to TRBJ2-7; tentative D call: TRBD2 (5 bases). The germline V gene encodes CDR1 DFQATT and CDR2 SNEGSKA (reference sequence). The CDR3 length is 15 residues. With 6 bases removed from V and 2 bases from J, the gap between germline ends came to 20 bases. The CDR3 DNA reads as TGCAGTGCACCATGGGGTTCGGGGTGGACCTACGAGCAGTACTTC. This gives the protein CSAPWGSGWTYEQYF.

This clonotype was observed at least ten times. The chain has TRBV13 and TRBJ2-1; D gene ambiguous. The CDR3 is 12 residues long. Trimming pared 3 bases from V and 10 bases from J, leaving 10 bases between. Germline assignment: CDR1 PRHDT and CDR2 FYEKMQ (reference sequence). CDR3 nucleotides: TGTGCCAGCAGCTTGTCCCCGCCAGAGCAGTTCTTC. This gives the protein CASSLSPPEQFF.

With regard to this clonotype: A clone one base away is much larger, so this may be a read error. This chain joins TRBV7-2 and TRBJ2-1; 11 nucleotides line up with TRBD2. From germline, CDR1 is SGHTA and CDR2 FQGNSA. This CDR3 has 17 amino acids. The CDR3 DNA reads as TGTGGCAGCAGCTCGAATCCGTCTAGCGGGAGGTTCGATGAGCAGTTCTTC. It encodes CGSSSNPSSGRFDEQFF.

This clonotype appeared a few times. The genes are TRBV7-8 and TRBJ2-5, with a tentative D call TRBD2 (6 bases). Germline values: CDR1 SGHVS, CDR2 FQNEAQ. CDR3 length: 16 residues. Deletions cut 2 bases from V and 0 bases from J, with 13 bases between. The CDR3 DNA reads TGTGCCAGCAGCTTACCGAGCAGGGACTACCAAGAGACCCAGTACTTC. This codes for CASSLPSRDYQETQYF.

The chain recombines TRBV28 with TRBJ2-7; no clear D gene. The V end lost 11 bases, the J end lost 3 bases, and 11 bases lay between the germline ends. Per the germline V gene, CDR1 is MDHEN and CDR2 is SYDVKM. The CDR3 runs 11 residues. The CDR3 sequence: CAVIGNYEQYF. DNA for the CDR3: TGTGCCGTGATAGGAAACTACGAGCAGTACTTC. The variable domain in full, completed from reference TRBV28 and TRBJ2-7, reads DVKVTQSSRYLVKRTGEKVFLECVQDMDHENMFWYRQDPGLGLRLIYFSYDVKMKEKGDIPEGYSVSREKKERFSLILESASTNQTSMYLCAVIGNYEQYFGPGTRLTVT.

CDR3 in DNA: TGCGCCAGCAGCCCAAACAGGGGTGGGGTCTCTGGGGCCAACGTCCTGACTTTC. The encoded protein is CASSPNRGGVSGANVLTF. V is TRBV5-1 and J is TRBJ2-6, with TRBD1 identical over 7 bases. This CDR3 is 18 amino acids long. Germline CDR1 and CDR2: SGHRS and YFSETQ. Germline trimming cut 4 bases from V and 0 bases from J; bases unmatched to any gene: 10.

V usage is TRBV19 and J usage is TRBJ2-7; 7 positions match TRBD2. The ends lost 3 bases at V and 6 bases at J; junction bases unmatched: 17. This CDR3 contains 17 residues. Germline assignment: CDR1 LNHDA and CDR2 SQIVND (reference sequence). The CDR3 sequence: CASSMSPVGGSRGEQYF. As DNA, the CDR3 is TGTGCCAGTAGTATGTCTCCAGTCGGCGGGAGTCGGGGCGAGCAGTACTTC.

This clonotype was detected ten times or more. The chain employs TRBV5-1 and TRBJ2-2; possible D gene TRBD1, 6 bases. Per germline, CDR1 SGHRS and CDR2 YFSETQ. V was trimmed by 7 bases and J by 2 bases, leaving 9 bases between them. The CDR3 length is 13 residues. The CDR3 nucleotides read TGCGCCAGCCAGGGACAAAACACCGGGGAGCTGTTTTTT. Its protein product is CASQGQNTGELFF.

The V call is TRBV2, the J call TRBJ2-4; no definite D call. Germline V gene sequence: CDR1 SNHLY, CDR2 FYNNEI. The CDR3 length is 12 residues. V lost 6 bases, J lost 2 bases, and 5 bases lay in between. The CDR3 nucleotides are TGTGCCAGCAGCCAAACCAAAAACATTCAGTACTTC. This sequence encodes CASSQTKNIQYF.

This clonotype occurred many times. The chain links TRBV5-5 to TRBJ2-1, with 7 bases that match TRBD2. The CDR3 consists of 16 residues. Trimming cost V 4 bases and J 7 bases; bases outside gene matches: 14. Per the germline V gene, CDR1 is SGHKS and CDR2 is YYEKEE (reference sequence). The CDR3 bases are TGTGCCAGCAGCCCGAGGGGAAGCGGGATTGTGAATGAGCAGTTCTTC. Translated: CASSPRGSGIVNEQFF. Complete variable domain (other parts from reference TRBV5-5 and TRBJ2-1): DAGVTQSPTHLIKTRGQQVTLRCSPISGHKSVSWYQQVLGQGPQFIFQYYEKEERGRGNFPDRFSARQFPNYSSELNVNALLLGDSALYLCASSPRGSGIVNEQFFGPGTRLTVL.

This clonotype has ten or more counts. V usage is TRBV7-8 and J usage is TRBJ2-1; 12 positions match TRBD2. Trimming took 5 bases from V and 8 from J; bases not matched to a gene: 7. This CDR3 spans 15 amino acids. The germline CDR1 and CDR2 sequences are SGHVS and FQNEAQ. CDR3 sequence: CASSRLAGVRYEQFF. The CDR3 DNA reads TGTGCCAGCAGCCGACTAGCGGGAGTGAGGTATGAGCAGTTCTTC.

With respect to this clonotype: This could be a read error, since a much larger clone is one nucleotide away. V is TRBV10-3 and J is TRBJ2-3, with D tentatively TRBD1 or TRBD2 (5 bases each). Germline CDR1 and CDR2: ENHRY and SYGVKD. The CDR3 has 16 amino acids. The CDR3 sequence: CAVSEGRDPVTYTQYF. The CDR3 nucleotides are TGTGCCGTCAGTGAGGGTCGGGACCCCGTGACATATACGCAGTATTTT.

This clonotype has at least ten counts. V is TRBV24-1 and J is TRBJ2-5; D possibly corresponds to TRBD1 (6 bases). This CDR3 has 13 amino acids. Germline V CDR1 and CDR2: KGHDR, SFDVKD. Trimming pared 1 base from V and 4 bases from J, leaving 6 bases between. As DNA, the CDR3 is TGTGCCACCAGTGATTTAGGGGGAGAGACCCAGTACTTC. It specifies CATSDLGGETQYF.

This clonotype was counted many times. This chain joins TRBV7-2 and TRBJ2-7; 10 nucleotides match TRBD1. The J segment lost 2 bases and the V segment lost 4 bases, leaving 5 bases of the junction unmatched. Germline V gives CDR1 SGHTA, CDR2 FQGNSA. CDR3 length: 15 amino acids. CDR3 nucleotide sequence: TGTGCCAGCAGCTGGAATGGACAGGGGGCCTACGAGCAGTACTTC. Translated, it gives CASSWNGQGAYEQYF. Looking up the rest from reference TRBV7-2 and TRBJ2-7 gives the full variable domain: GAGVSQSPSNKVTEKGKDVELRCDPISGHTALYWYRQSLGQGLEFLIYFQGNSAPDKSGLPSDRFSAERTGGSVSTLTIQRTQQEDSAVYLCASSWNGQGAYEQYFGPGTRLTVT.

The DNA for the CDR3 is TGTGCCAGCATCGGACCGGGAAACACCATATATTTT. Its protein is CASIGPGNTIYF. The chain is built from TRBV12-3 or TRBV12-4 and TRBJ1-3, with unresolved D. The CDR3 length is 12 residues. The germline V and J ends were trimmed by 7 bases and 4 bases, with 8 bases remaining between them.

This clonotype was recorded many times. This chain uses TRBV29-1 with TRBJ2-5; TRBD1 might be the D (6 bases). CDR3 length: 13 residues. Germline values: CDR1 SQVTM, CDR2 ANQGSEA. The germline V and J ends were trimmed by 7 bases and 1 base, with 13 bases remaining between them. CDR3 DNA: TGCAGCGACCTGGGGGACATCCAAGAGACCCAGTACTTC. Protein: CSDLGDIQETQYF. The full variable domain, with the rest looked up from reference TRBV29-1 and TRBJ2-5, is SAVISQKPSRDICQRGTSLTIQCQVDSQVTMMFWYRQQPGQSLTLIATANQGSEATYESGFVIDKFPISRPNLTFSTLTVSNMSPEDSSIYLCSDLGDIQETQYFGPGTRLLVL.

This clonotype has a count of ten or more. This chain uses TRBV29-1 with TRBJ2-7; D is perhaps TRBD2 (6 bases). CDR1 is SQVTM, CDR2 ANQGSEA, per germline. The CDR3 spans 12 residues. V was pared by 2 bases and J by 4 bases, with 9 bases between. The CDR3 spells CSVEYSGYEQYF. In DNA form, the CDR3 reads TGCAGCGTTGAATACAGCGGGTACGAGCAGTACTTC.

This clonotype was detected a few times. V is TRBV3-1 and J is TRBJ2-3; 10 bases line up with TRBD2. This CDR3 contains 17 residues. Germline CDR1 reads LGHDT; CDR2 reads YNNKEL (reference sequence). The ends lost 4 bases at V and 2 bases at J; junction bases unmatched: 9. CDR3: CASSRSVSGGVTDTQYF. The CDR3 DNA reads as TGTGCCAGCAGCCGAAGTGTCAGCGGGGGGGTCACAGATACGCAGTATTTT.

Many counts were recorded for this clonotype. This CDR3 reads CASSPGYPYGYTF. CDR3 sequence (DNA): TGTGCCAGCAGCCCAGGATATCCCTATGGCTACACCTTC. V gene TRBV12-3 or TRBV12-4 combines with J gene TRBJ1-2; D call uncertain. Trimming stripped 6 bases from V and 4 bases from J, with 12 bases between. The CDR3 consists of 13 residues.

This clonotype was observed at least ten times. The V gene is TRBV12-3 or TRBV12-4, the J gene TRBJ2-5; D is possibly TRBD2 (6 bases). The CDR3 loop spans 15 amino acids. The V end was cut by 3 bases, the J end by 1 base, with 12 bases between. CDR3 nucleotide sequence: TGTGCCAGCAGTTTCAGGGCGGGAACCCAAGAGACCCAGTACTTC. The encoded protein is CASSFRAGTQETQYF.

This clonotype has ten or more counts. This rearrangement joins TRBV20-1 to TRBJ2-4, with TRBD1 matching over 8 bases. Germline V gives CDR1 DFQATT, CDR2 SNEGSKA (reference sequence). The CDR3 is made up of 18 amino acids. With 4 bases clipped from V and 0 bases from J, the junction kept 14 bases outside the gene matches. In DNA, the CDR3 is TGCAGTGCTACCGGACAGGGTCGCACTCCCCCAGCCAAAAACATTCAGTACTTC. Protein sequence: CSATGQGRTPPAKNIQYF.

A few counts support this clonotype. The chain links TRBV29-1 to TRBJ2-6, with 9 bases lining up with TRBD1. Germline V lookup: CDR1 SQVTM, CDR2 ANQGSEA. The CDR3 length is 16 residues. This CDR3 is CREGQGSSSGANVLTF. Written as DNA, the CDR3 is TGCAGGGAGGGACAGGGCTCCTCCTCTGGGGCCAACGTCCTGACTTTC.